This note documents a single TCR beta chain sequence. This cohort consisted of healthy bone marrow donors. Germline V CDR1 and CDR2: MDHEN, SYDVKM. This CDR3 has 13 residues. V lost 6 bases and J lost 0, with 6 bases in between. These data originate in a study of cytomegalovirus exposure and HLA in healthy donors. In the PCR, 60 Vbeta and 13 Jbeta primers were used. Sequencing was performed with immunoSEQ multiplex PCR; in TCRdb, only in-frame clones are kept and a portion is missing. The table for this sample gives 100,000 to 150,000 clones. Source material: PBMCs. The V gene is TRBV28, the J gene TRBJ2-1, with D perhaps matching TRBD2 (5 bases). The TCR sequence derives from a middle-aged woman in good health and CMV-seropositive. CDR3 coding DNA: TGTGCCAGCAGGGCGGGCTCCTACAATGAGCAGTTCTTC. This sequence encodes CASRAGSYNEQFF.